These 27 T cell receptor beta chains share one sample of origin, sequenced in a study of CD8+ T cells in alopecia areata. RNA, once extracted, was reverse transcribed into cDNA for use as the sequencing template. The repertoire was sequenced with immunoSEQ multiplex PCR; TCRdb's copy has only in-frame clones and lacks some. The sample consists of some 80,000 clones, around 65% of them appearing once. Noted treatment: oral pan-JAK inhibitor, 5-10 mg twice daily. Here the sequenced sample was CD8+ T cells sorted from blood, taken at week 24, from a patient treated with tofacitinib. The receptors stem from a human donor with alopecia areata.

This sequence joins TRBV25-1 and TRBJ2-2, with 9 bases lining up with TRBD1. Germline V gene data show CDR1 as MGHDK and CDR2 as SYGVNS. CDR3 length equals 15 residues. Unmatched junction bases numbered 5, after V lost 3 bases and J lost 6 bases. This CDR3 reads CASSEGTGRAGELFF. Here the CDR3 DNA reads TGTGCCAGCAGTGAGGGGACAGGGCGAGCCGGGGAGCTGTTTTTT.

The rearrangement links TRBV2 to TRBJ2-7, with TRBD1 as a possible D gene (6 bases). Germline lookup yields CDR1 SNHLY and CDR2 FYNNEI. The CDR3 length is 12 residues. V was trimmed by 6 bases and J by 4 bases, leaving 10 bases between them. The DNA for the CDR3 is TGTGCCAGCAGAGGACAGTCTTACGAGCAGTACTTC. This encodes CASRGQSYEQYF.

By share of the sample, this clone is medium-sized. V is TRBV6-8 and J is TRBJ2-7; no definite D call. Germline CDR1 MNHGY, CDR2 SAAAGT. There are 12 residues in the CDR3. V was shortened by 6 bases and J by 8 bases, with 14 bases between the two germline ends. CDR3 DNA: TGTGCCAGCAGCCGGACCCACCCCAAGCAGTACTTC. Translating it yields CASSRTHPKQYF.

This clone has a handful of counts. The rearrangement joins TRBV4-2 to TRBJ1-2; D is ambiguous. Germline loops: CDR1 LGHNA, CDR2 YNFKEQ. There are 12 residues in the CDR3. The V end was cut by 2 bases, the J end by 10 bases, with 11 bases between. This CDR3 is CASSQLYSLYTF. The CDR3 DNA is TGTGCCAGCAGCCAATTGTACAGCCTCTACACCTTC.

The chain uses TRBV11-2 and TRBJ2-7, with TRBD1 matching 7 bases. The ends lost 4 bases at V and 0 bases at J; junction bases unmatched: 6. CDR1 and CDR2 (germline): SGHAT, FQNNGV. The CDR3 has 15 amino acids. CDR3 residues: CASSWDSFFSYEQYF. The CDR3 DNA is TGTGCCAGCAGCTGGGACAGTTTTTTCTCCTACGAGCAGTACTTC.

The genes are TRBV19 and TRBJ2-7; no firm D call. CDR1 is LNHDA, CDR2 SQIVND, per germline (reference sequence). Trimming shortened V by 9 bases and J by 6 bases, and 15 bases separated the two germline ends. The CDR3 runs 12 residues. The CDR3: CASSDVTGEQYF. The DNA for the CDR3 is TGTGCCAGCAGTGACGTTACTGGCGAGCAGTACTTC.

This chain uses TRBV27 with TRBJ2-3; weak D call: TRBD2 (5 bases). The CDR3 runs to 14 residues. V dropped 5 bases and J dropped 0 bases, with 9 bases sitting between them. The germline V gene has CDR1 MNHEY and CDR2 SMNVEV (reference sequence). CDR3 nucleotides: TGTGCCAGCAGTCCCCCGGGGAGCACAGATACGCAGTATTTT. As protein: CASSPPGSTDTQYF.

The CDR3 region is CASRDDTDTQYF. DNA for the CDR3: TGTGCCAGCAGGGACGACACAGATACGCAGTATTTT. This sequence joins TRBV6-6 and TRBJ2-3; no clear D. The CDR3 length is 12 residues. Trimming shortened V by 6 bases and J by 2 bases, and 6 bases separated the two germline ends. Germline CDR1 is MNHNY and CDR2 is SVGAGI (reference sequence).

This sequence joins TRBV27 and TRBJ1-1; possible D gene TRBD1, 6 bases. The germline CDR1 and CDR2 sequences are MNHEY and SMNVEV (reference sequence). There are 16 residues in the CDR3. V dropped 4 bases and J dropped 0 bases, with 15 bases sitting between them. The CDR3 DNA reads as TGTGCCAGCAGTTACTCGGAGACAGGTGTGAACACTGAAGCTTTCTTT. It translates to CASSYSETGVNTEAFF.

This rearrangement joins TRBV7-9 to TRBJ1-5; 7 bases agree with TRBD1. CDR3 length: 14 amino acids. Losses at the gene ends were 4 bases for V and 7 bases for J; bases not matched to a gene: 7. Germline CDR1 SEHNR, CDR2 FQNEAQ (reference sequence). The CDR3, as DNA: TGTGCCAGCAGCTCCTCTACAGGGGCCCAGCCCCAGCATTTT. It codes for CASSSSTGAQPQHF.

The V and J genes are TRBV15 and TRBJ1-5; D call uncertain. The CDR3 has 14 residues. Trimming removed 0 bases at V and 4 bases at J, with 7 bases between. CDR1 is LNHNV, CDR2 YYDKDF, per germline (reference sequence). CDR3 nucleotide sequence: TGTGCCACCAGCAGAGATCGGGGTAATCAGCCCCAGCATTTT. Translated: CATSRDRGNQPQHF.

This chain uses TRBV27 with TRBJ2-7, with D perhaps TRBD2 (6 bases). CDR3 size: 14 residues. The germline CDR1 and CDR2 sequences are MNHEY and SMNVEV (reference sequence). Between the trimmed V and J ends, which lost 5 bases and 2 bases, there was a span of 13 bases. The CDR3 spells CASSDVAVPYEQYF. The DNA for the CDR3 is TGTGCCAGCAGTGATGTAGCGGTACCCTACGAGCAGTACTTC.

The chain has TRBV29-1 and TRBJ2-1; 11 nucleotides match TRBD2. CDR1 SQVTM and CDR2 ANQGSEA come from the germline V gene. After removal of 3 bases from V and 0 bases from J, the junction contained 7 bases not matched to a gene. The CDR3 consists of 17 residues. The CDR3, as DNA: TGCAGCGTTGAGTGGCTAGCGGGGGGCAGCTCCTACAATGAGCAGTTCTTC. This sequence encodes CSVEWLAGGSSYNEQFF.

The J gene is TRBJ2-6, the V gene TRBV29-1; TRBD1 agrees at 10 bases. Germline values: CDR1 SQVTM, CDR2 ANQGSEA. The CDR3 contains 18 residues. J lost 0 bases, V lost 5 bases, and 10 bases had no gene match. CDR3 residues: CSVWGTGESSSGANVLTF. In DNA, the CDR3 is TGCAGCGTTTGGGGGACAGGGGAAAGCAGCTCTGGGGCCAACGTCCTGACTTTC. Variable domain in full (rest from reference TRBV29-1 and TRBJ2-6): SAVISQKPSRDICQRGTSLTIQCQVDSQVTMMFWYRQQPGQSLTLIATANQGSEATYESGFVIDKFPISRPNLTFSTLTVSNMSPEDSSIYLCSVWGTGESSSGANVLTFGAGSRLTVL.

Here the CDR3 DNA reads TGTGCCAGCAGTTCTAGTCCGGGACTAGCGGGAGGAGTAATCCACGAGCAGTACTTC. This gives the protein CASSSSPGLAGGVIHEQYF. This rearrangement joins TRBV27 to TRBJ2-7; 15 bases line up with TRBD2. The CDR3 loop spans 19 amino acids. Germline CDR1 MNHEY, CDR2 SMNVEV (reference sequence). The V gene end was trimmed by 4 bases and the J gene end by 5 bases; junction bases not matched to a gene: 15.

This clone was counted between two and nine times. The chain joins TRBV6-1 to TRBJ2-7, with a weak D call TRBD1 (5 bases). This CDR3 has 12 residues. V was shortened by 9 bases and J by 5 bases, with 14 bases between the two germline ends. The germline gives CDR1 MNHNS, CDR2 SASEGT. The CDR3 nucleotides are TGTGCCAGTTTTTCGACAGTACACGAGCAGTACTTC. Encoded protein: CASFSTVHEQYF.

The rearrangement uses TRBV7-9 and TRBJ2-7; 10 bases are a match to TRBD1. This CDR3 has 17 residues. V shed 5 bases and J 2 bases; nucleotides not matched to a gene: 12. From germline, CDR1 is SEHNR and CDR2 FQNEAQ (reference sequence). CDR3 sequence (DNA): TGTGCCAGCAGCCGCCTGCTCCGGGACAGGGGTCCCTACGAGCAGTACTTC. Its translation is CASSRLLRDRGPYEQYF.

J is TRBJ2-7 and V is TRBV27; no firm D call. CDR1 is MNHEY, CDR2 SMNVEV, per germline (reference sequence). V lost 0 bases and J 0 bases, leaving 3 bases between the germline ends. The CDR3 length is 13 residues. DNA for the CDR3: TGTGCCAGCAGTTTATCGATCTCCTACGAGCAGTACTTC. Its translation is CASSLSISYEQYF.

The chain recombines TRBV7-6 with TRBJ2-1; D gene ambiguous. Germline assignment: CDR1 SGHVS and CDR2 FNYEAQ. The V gene lost 1 base and the J gene lost 6 bases, with 1 base spanning the gap. This CDR3 is 11 amino acids long. This chain's CDR3 is CASSLGNEQFF. CDR3 nucleotide sequence: TGTGCCAGCAGCTTAGGCAATGAGCAGTTCTTC.

The genes are TRBV13 and TRBJ2-7; the D gene is possibly TRBD2 (5 bases). The length of the CDR3 is 14 residues. V was shortened by 1 base and J by 4 bases, with 11 bases between the two germline ends. The germline V gene encodes CDR1 PRHDT and CDR2 FYEKMQ (reference sequence). The CDR3 protein is CASSLEGARYEQYF. In nucleotides, the CDR3 is TGTGCCAGCAGCTTAGAGGGAGCGAGGTACGAGCAGTACTTC.

The chain uses TRBV4-1 and TRBJ2-3; D is ambiguous. CDR3 size: 16 residues. Germline V gene data show CDR1 as MGHRA and CDR2 as YSYEKL. Trimming cost V 4 bases and J 0 bases, with 14 bases left between them. CDR3 region: CASSLLGRSSTDTQYF. CDR3 coding DNA: TGCGCCAGCAGCCTCCTCGGCAGGAGTAGCACAGATACGCAGTATTTT.

V is TRBV4-1 and J is TRBJ2-1; 12 positions agree with TRBD1. The CDR3 sequence is 15 residues long. CDR1 is MGHRA and CDR2 is YSYEKL in the germline V gene. J gave up 7 bases and V 5 bases, and 6 bases lay outside the gene matches. The CDR3 nucleotides read TGCGCCAGCAGCTGGGGACAGGGGGCGGGGAATGAGCAGTTCTTC. It yields the protein CASSWGQGAGNEQFF.

The rearrangement joins TRBV19 to TRBJ2-2; 12 nucleotides match TRBD1. J gave up 0 bases and V 4 bases, and 9 bases lay outside the gene matches. This CDR3 is 19 amino acids long. CDR1 and CDR2 from the germline V gene are LNHDA and SQIVND (reference sequence). The CDR3 region is CASSNPGQGAPSNTGELFF. CDR3 coding DNA: TGTGCCAGTAGTAACCCGGGACAGGGGGCACCTTCGAACACCGGGGAGCTGTTTTTT.

The chain uses TRBV27 and TRBJ1-1, with D perhaps TRBD1 (6 bases). This CDR3 has 13 amino acids. The germline V gene has CDR1 MNHEY and CDR2 SMNVEV (reference sequence). Between the trimmed V and J ends, which lost 9 bases and 1 base, there was a span of 12 bases. This CDR3 reads CASRGQQNTEAFF. The CDR3, as DNA: TGTGCCAGTAGAGGACAGCAGAACACTGAAGCTTTCTTT.

This chain joins TRBV5-1 and TRBJ2-7; TRBD2 agrees at 8 bases. The CDR3 extends over 13 amino acids. The V and J ends lost 1 base and 7 bases, in that order; junction bases with no gene match: 4. Germline-derived CDR1 and CDR2 are SGHRS and YFSETQ. The CDR3 protein is CASSLFSGGEQYF. The CDR3 region has the DNA TGCGCCAGCAGCTTGTTTTCGGGAGGGGAGCAGTACTTC.

J is TRBJ2-7 and V is TRBV29-1; 7 bases fit TRBD1. The CDR3 covers 15 residues. V lost 2 bases, J lost 2 bases, and 9 bases stayed unmatched. The germline V gene encodes CDR1 SQVTM and CDR2 ANQGSEA. The chain's CDR3 is CSVESGTANPYEQYF. The CDR3 nucleotides read TGCAGCGTTGAATCCGGGACAGCTAACCCCTACGAGCAGTACTTC.

V is TRBV2 and J is TRBJ2-4; D is uncertain. V lost 5 bases and J 4 bases, leaving 12 bases between the germline ends. Germline lookup yields CDR1 SNHLY and CDR2 FYNNEI. The CDR3 totals 14 residues. The CDR3: CASSKTYAKNIQYF. The CDR3 DNA reads as TGTGCCAGCAGTAAGACATATGCTAAAAACATTCAGTACTTC.